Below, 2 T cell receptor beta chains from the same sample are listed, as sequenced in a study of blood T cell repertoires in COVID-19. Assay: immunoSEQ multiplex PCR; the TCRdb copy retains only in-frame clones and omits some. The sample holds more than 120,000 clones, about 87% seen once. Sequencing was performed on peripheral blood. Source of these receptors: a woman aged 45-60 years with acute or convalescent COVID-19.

DNA for the CDR3: TGTGCCAGCAGCTTACGGGACAGGGGAGTGTTGGACACTGAAGCTTTCTTT. Translated: CASSLRDRGVLDTEAFF. The chain uses TRBV11-2 and TRBJ1-1; 10 bases are a match to TRBD1. The trim removed 2 bases at V and 3 bases at J, leaving 9 bases unmatched. Germline V gives CDR1 SGHAT, CDR2 FQNNGV. The CDR3 spans 17 residues.

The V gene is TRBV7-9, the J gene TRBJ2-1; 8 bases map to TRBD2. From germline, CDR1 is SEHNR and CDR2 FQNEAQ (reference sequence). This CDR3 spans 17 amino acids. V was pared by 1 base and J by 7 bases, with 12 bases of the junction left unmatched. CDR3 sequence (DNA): TGTGCCAGCAGCTTAGGGTTCCGAACGGGGGGGAGGAATGAGCAGTTCTTC. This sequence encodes CASSLGFRTGGRNEQFF.